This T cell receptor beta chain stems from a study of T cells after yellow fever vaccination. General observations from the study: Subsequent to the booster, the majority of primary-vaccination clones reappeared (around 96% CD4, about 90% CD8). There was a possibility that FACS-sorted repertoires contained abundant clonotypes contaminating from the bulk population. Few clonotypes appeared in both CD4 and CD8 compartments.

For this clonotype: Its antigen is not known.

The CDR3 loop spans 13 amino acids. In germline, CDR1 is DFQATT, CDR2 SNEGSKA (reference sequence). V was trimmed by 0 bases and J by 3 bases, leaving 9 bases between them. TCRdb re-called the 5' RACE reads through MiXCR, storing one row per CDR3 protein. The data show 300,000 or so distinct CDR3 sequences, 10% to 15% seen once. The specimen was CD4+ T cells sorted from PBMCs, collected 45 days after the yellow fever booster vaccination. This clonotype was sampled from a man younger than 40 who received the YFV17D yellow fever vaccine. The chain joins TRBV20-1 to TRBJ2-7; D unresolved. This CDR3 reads CSARDGSLYEQYF. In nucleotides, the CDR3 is TGCAGTGCTAGAGATGGGTCCCTCTACGAGCAGTACTTC.